This T cell receptor (beta chain) originates from a study of identical twins. The CDR3 is made up of 15 amino acids. Germline CDR1 and CDR2: LNHDA and SQIVND (reference sequence). V was shortened by 5 bases and J by 2 bases, with 14 bases between the two germline ends. TCRdb independently ran MiXCR on the 5' RACE reads; one entry per CDR3 protein. The data contain under 900,000 distinct CDR3 sequences, roughly an eighth of them seen just once; the ten biggest clones take up about 1.6%. The sample was also reused in another study, on yellow fever vaccine responses in identical twins.

Sequencing was carried out using PBMCs. The rearrangement uses TRBV19 and TRBJ2-3, with D perhaps TRBD1 (6 bases). The clonotype comes from a woman under 30 in good health. CDR3 nucleotides: TGTGCCAGTAGTCCCCGGGACACCAACACAGATACGCAGTATTTT. Its protein is CASSPRDTNTDTQYF.